This passage covers 20 T cell receptor beta chains from one sample sequenced in a study of T cells in Graves' hyperthyroidism and ophthalmopathy. TCR beta CDR3 region amplification was performed from RNA transcripts. Initially, a first-round RT-PCR of the TCR CDR3 employed the HTBI primer set. TCRdb processed the multiplex PCR reads anew with MiXCR; each CDR3 protein has one entry. The data contain nearly 750,000 distinct CDR3 sequences, roughly 32% of them singletons. The sequenced material came from blood. The receptors originated from a woman aged 40-49 years with Graves' hyperthyroidism.

The J gene is TRBJ1-1, the V gene TRBV7-2, with TRBD1 matching over 9 bases. The CDR3 extends over 15 amino acids. Germline CDR1 SGHTA, CDR2 FQGNSA. V lost 5 bases to trimming and J lost 5 bases; unmatched junction nucleotides: 9. DNA for the CDR3: TGTGCCAGCAGCAGGTGGGGGACAGGGTCGACTGAAGCTTTCTTT. It yields the protein CASSRWGTGSTEAFF.

The chain employs TRBV7-9 and TRBJ1-6; TRBD1 aligns across 8 bases. CDR1 is SEHNR and CDR2 is FQNEAQ in the germline V gene (reference sequence). The CDR3 is 17 amino acids. V dropped 5 bases and J dropped 0; count of bases not matched to a gene: 6. In nucleotides, the CDR3 is TGTGCCAGCAGCCACCGGGACAGGAACTCCTATAATTCACCCCTCCACTTT. It codes for CASSHRDRNSYNSPLHF. Combining the CDR3 with reference TRBV7-9 and TRBJ1-6 gives the whole variable domain DTGVSQNPRHKITKRGQNVTFRCDPISEHNRLYWYRQTLGQGPEFLTYFQNEAQLEKSRLLSDRFSAERPKGSFSTLEIQRTEQGDSAMYLCASSHRDRNSYNSPLHFGNGTRLTVT.

This clonotype occurred a few times. V gene TRBV4-3 combines with J gene TRBJ1-4; D unresolved. The CDR3 loop spans 16 amino acids. The germline V gene has CDR1 LGHNA and CDR2 YSLEER. Deletions cut 3 bases from V and 6 bases from J, with 17 bases between. In DNA form, the CDR3 reads TGCGCCAGCAGCCAGGGTACGGCGACTGGACATGAAAAACTGTTTTTT. Translating gives CASSQGTATGHEKLFF.

This clonotype was seen only a few times. The V and J genes are TRBV6-1 and TRBJ1-5; possibly TRBD1 for D (5 bases). CDR3 length equals 14 residues. The V end lost 6 bases, the J end lost 1 base, and 10 bases lay between the germline ends. Per the germline V gene, CDR1 is MNHNS and CDR2 is SASEGT. This CDR3 reads CASRPGKSNQPQHF. The CDR3 region has the DNA TGTGCCAGCAGACCAGGGAAGAGCAATCAGCCCCAGCATTTT.

In its sample, this clonotype was seen many times. This CDR3 reads CASSLAGLTGSNQPQHF. In DNA form, the CDR3 reads TGTGCCAGCAGCTTAGCGGGCCTCACAGGGAGCAATCAGCCCCAGCATTTT. The V call is TRBV7-8, the J call TRBJ1-5; the D gene is possibly TRBD1 (6 bases). CDR3 length: 17 amino acids. Trimming stripped 0 bases from V and 1 base from J, with 13 bases between. Germline-derived CDR1 and CDR2 are SGHVS and FQNEAQ.

In its sample, this clonotype was seen many times. The J gene is TRBJ2-2, the V gene TRBV7-6; D perhaps matches TRBD1 (6 bases). This CDR3 contains 15 residues. V was cut by 4 bases and J by 4 bases, with 13 bases left in between. The germline gives CDR1 SGHVS, CDR2 FNYEAQ. The CDR3, as DNA: TGTGCCAGCAGCTCGAAGGACAGTTTCACCGGGGAGCTGTTTTTT. This sequence encodes CASSSKDSFTGELFF.

This rearrangement joins TRBV5-1 to TRBJ2-2, with 8 positions matching TRBD1. This CDR3 has 15 residues. Per the germline V gene, CDR1 is SGHRS and CDR2 is YFSETQ. V lost 0 bases, J lost 7 bases, and 5 bases stayed unmatched. CDR3 protein: CASSLAQGVSGELFF. The DNA for the CDR3 is TGCGCCAGCAGCTTGGCACAGGGGGTCAGCGGGGAGCTGTTTTTT.

In its sample, this clonotype was seen a few times. The V gene is TRBV12-3 or TRBV12-4, the J gene TRBJ1-1, with D hard to call. V lost 1 base and J 6 bases, leaving 6 bases between the germline ends. The CDR3 is made up of 12 amino acids. Here the CDR3 reads CASSLGAPEAFF. The CDR3 DNA follows: TGTGCCAGCAGTTTAGGGGCCCCTGAAGCTTTCTTT.

At least ten counts were recorded for this clonotype. The chain has TRBV13 and TRBJ2-7, with 7 bases that match TRBD1. The germline CDR1 and CDR2 sequences are PRHDT and FYEKMQ (reference sequence). The CDR3 spans 14 residues. J was trimmed by 1 base and V by 5 bases; bases with no gene match: 5. CDR3 in amino acids: CASSASTGSYEQYF. The CDR3 DNA is TGTGCCAGCAGCGCCTCGACAGGGTCCTACGAGCAGTACTTC.

This clonotype showed up just a few times. The chain is built from TRBV7-9 and TRBJ1-5, with D tentatively TRBD1 (6 bases). V gave up 5 bases and J gave up 4 bases, with 24 bases separating them. The CDR3 is made up of 18 amino acids. Germline-derived CDR1 and CDR2 are SEHNR and FQNEAQ (reference sequence). CDR3 nucleotides: TGTGCCAGCAGCCCCCGAGGGAATAGGGGGAACCTAAATCAGCCCCAGCATTTT. Translating gives CASSPRGNRGNLNQPQHF.

This clonotype was seen ten or more times. The chain joins TRBV19 to TRBJ2-7; 8 bases are a match to TRBD1. With V trimmed by 9 bases and J by 3 bases, 16 bases remained unmatched. This CDR3 region has 16 residues. Germline CDR1 and CDR2: LNHDA and SQIVND (reference sequence). The CDR3 sequence is CASARSTGTGYYEQYF. The DNA of the CDR3 is TGTGCCAGCGCGAGATCAACCGGGACAGGTTACTACGAGCAGTACTTC.

V usage is TRBV19 and J usage is TRBJ1-1; D gene uncertain. CDR1 is LNHDA and CDR2 is SQIVND in the germline V gene (reference sequence). V was pared by 9 bases and J by 4 bases, with 24 bases between. The length of the CDR3 is 16 residues. CDR3 sequence (DNA): TGTGCCAGCAGTTGGGCAGGAGGGTCTCTCGGCACTGAAGCTTTCTTT. Translation gives CASSWAGGSLGTEAFF. Variable domain in full (rest from reference TRBV19 and TRBJ1-1): DGGITQSPKYLFRKEGQNVTLSCEQNLNHDAMYWYRQDPGQGLRLIYYSQIVNDFQKGDIAEGYSVSREKKESFPLTVTSAQKNPTAFYLCASSWAGGSLGTEAFFGQGTRLTVV.

This chain connects TRBV28 to TRBJ2-5, with D hard to call. Germline CDR1 is MDHEN and CDR2 is SYDVKM. There are 15 residues in the CDR3. The V gene lost 4 bases and the J gene lost 5 bases, with 17 bases spanning the gap. Here the CDR3 reads CASSSAADQEETQYF. DNA for the CDR3: TGTGCCAGCAGTTCCGCCGCCGACCAGGAGGAGACCCAGTACTTC.

The genes are TRBV20-1 and TRBJ1-2, with 10 bases aligning to TRBD1. The ends lost 3 bases at V and 8 bases at J; junction bases unmatched: 6. The CDR3 is 13 residues long. CDR1 is DFQATT, CDR2 SNEGSKA, per germline (reference sequence). CDR3 region: CSASRQGAWGYTF. The DNA for the CDR3 is TGCAGTGCTAGCCGACAGGGGGCATGGGGCTACACCTTC.

The genes are TRBV5-6 and TRBJ1-1; 11 bases agree with TRBD1. Germline V gene lookup returns CDR1 SGHDT and CDR2 YYEEEE. The CDR3 covers 16 residues. The J segment lost 5 bases and the V segment lost 1 base, leaving 7 bases of the junction unmatched. This CDR3 reads CASSLPRTGGRTEAFF. CDR3 DNA sequence: TGTGCCAGCAGCTTGCCAAGGACAGGGGGCAGAACTGAAGCTTTCTTT.

This clonotype occurred once. Being one base from a much bigger clone, this may be a read error. The chain is built from TRBV12-3 or TRBV12-4 and TRBJ1-2, with D unclear. This CDR3 has 14 amino acids. CDR3 in DNA: TGTGCCGGCAGTTTGTCACAGCTCAACTATGGCTACACCTTC. It specifies CAGSLSQLNYGYTF.

The DNA for the CDR3 is TGTGCCAGTAGGAGACCTAGCGGGAACACCGGGGAGCTGTTTTTT. It encodes CASRRPSGNTGELFF. The chain combines TRBV19 with TRBJ2-2; the match to TRBD2 covers 7 bases. CDR1 LNHDA and CDR2 SQIVND come from the germline V gene (reference sequence). After removal of 6 bases from V and 1 base from J, the junction contained 5 bases not matched to a gene. The CDR3 has 15 amino acids.

Ten or more counts support this clonotype. This rearrangement joins TRBV7-3 to TRBJ1-2; 10 bases map to TRBD1. J was trimmed by 8 bases and V by 1 base; bases with no gene match: 10. The CDR3 runs to 16 residues. In germline, CDR1 is SGHTA, CDR2 FQGTGA. CDR3 amino acids: CASSLMASGTGDGYTF. In nucleotides, the CDR3 is TGTGCCAGCAGCTTAATGGCGTCCGGGACAGGGGACGGCTACACCTTC. The complete variable domain, with remaining parts taken from reference TRBV7-3 and TRBJ1-2, reads GAGVSQTPSNKVTEKGKYVELRCDPISGHTALYWYRQSLGQGPEFLIYFQGTGAADDSGLPNDRFFAVRPEGSVSTLKIQRTERGDSAVYLCASSLMASGTGDGYTFGSGTRLTVV.

This clonotype came up many times. The J gene is TRBJ1-5, the V gene TRBV2; D not certain. This CDR3 has 17 residues. V lost 7 bases and J lost 0, with 19 bases in between. CDR1 and CDR2 (germline): SNHLY, FYNNEI. CDR3: CASTEGGRTYSNQPQHF. Here the CDR3 DNA reads TGTGCCAGCACCGAGGGCGGCAGAACCTATAGCAATCAGCCCCAGCATTTT.

This clonotype was observed many times. One junction end disagrees with the germline gene, perhaps due to a read error. V gene TRBV7-7 combines with J gene TRBJ2-7, with 7 positions matching TRBD2. The CDR3 runs 14 residues. Germline V gives CDR1 SSHAT, CDR2 FNYEAQ (reference sequence). The CDR3 nucleotides read TGTGCTAGCAGCCCCGGACTAGGAACCTACGAGCAGTACTTC. This sequence encodes CASSPGLGTYEQYF. The entire variable domain, with the rest obtained from reference TRBV7-7 and TRBJ2-7, is as follows: GAGVSQSPRYKVTKRGQDVTLRCDPISSHATLYWYQQALGQGPEFLTYFNYEAQPDKSGLPSDRFSAERPEGSISTLTIQRTEQRDSAMYRCASSPGLGTYEQYFGPGTRLTVT.